This entry lists 6 T cell receptor beta chains sequenced from one sample in a study of blood T cell repertoires in COVID-19 (dated by TCRdb to between 2020 and 2021). To prepare the library, the immunoSEQ multiplex PCR assay was applied. TCRdb mirrors the immuneACCESS table, restricted to in-frame sequences. Some clones are absent from its copies; in checked studies, under half trace to an unresolved V gene, and the reason for the others is unknown. The sample table records about 240,000 clones; about 88% of these occur just once. The ten largest clonotypes hold more than 8.5% of the sample. Source material: peripheral blood. The receptors were gathered from a woman aged 45 to 65 with COVID-19, enrolled during active disease.

This chain joins TRBV6-6 and TRBJ2-5; tentative D call: TRBD1 (6 bases). The CDR3 covers 14 residues. In germline, CDR1 is MNHNY, CDR2 SVGAGI (reference sequence). V lost 5 bases to trimming and J lost 5 bases, with 15 bases between them. Here the CDR3 reads CASSPNRVAETQYF. CDR3 bases: TGTGCCAGCAGTCCGAACAGGGTTGCCGAGACCCAGTACTTC.

J is TRBJ1-3 and V is TRBV7-9; D gene uncertain. V lost 3 bases, J lost 1 base, and 10 bases lay in between. In germline, CDR1 is SEHNR, CDR2 FQNEAQ (reference sequence). The CDR3 has 15 residues. The CDR3 here is CASSFPRRSGNTIYF. The CDR3 DNA sequence: TGTGCCAGCAGCTTTCCCAGGAGGTCTGGAAACACCATATATTTT.

The chain uses TRBV5-4 and TRBJ1-2, with 8 bases aligning to TRBD1. The CDR3 is made up of 14 amino acids. Trimming removed 8 bases from V and 8 bases from J; junction bases left unmatched: 14. CDR1 is SGHNT and CDR2 is YYREEE in the germline V gene (reference sequence). CDR3 coding DNA: TGTGCCAGTCCCGTACCGGGACAGGTAAACGGCTACACCTTC. It specifies CASPVPGQVNGYTF.

This clone has a count of ten or more. CDR3 sequence: CASSPRTGFANTEAFF. The CDR3 DNA sequence: TGTGCCAGCAGCCCGCGGACAGGGTTTGCGAACACTGAAGCTTTCTTT. V gene TRBV14 combines with J gene TRBJ1-1; 8 bases match TRBD1. Germline V CDR1 and CDR2: SGHDN, FVKESK. This CDR3 comprises 16 residues. J lost 1 base, V lost 4 bases, and 8 bases had no gene match.

In its sample, this clone was seen once. The chain uses TRBV10-2 and TRBJ2-1; D is possibly TRBD1 (6 bases). From germline, CDR1 is WSHSY and CDR2 SAAADI. Between the trimmed V and J ends, which lost 6 bases and 0 bases, there was a span of 15 bases. This CDR3 contains 16 residues. CDR3 DNA: TGCGCCAGCAGCGTACAGGGACCTAGCTCCTACAATGAGCAGTTCTTC. Translation gives CASSVQGPSSYNEQFF.

The V and J genes are TRBV5-1 and TRBJ1-6, with 8 bases identical to TRBD1. J gave up 7 bases and V 5 bases, and 8 bases lay outside the gene matches. Germline lookup yields CDR1 SGHRS and CDR2 YFSETQ. This CDR3 has 15 amino acids. As DNA, the CDR3 is TGCGCCAGCAGAATTGGACAGGGAGGGAATTCACCCCTCCACTTT. This encodes CASRIGQGGNSPLHF.